This T cell receptor beta chain was sequenced for a study of shared clonotypes between healthy human individuals. Profiled with immunoSEQ multiplex PCR; TCRdb holds only in-frame clones, not every one. The sample includes under 2,500,000 clones, around 95% of them seen just once. CDR1 and CDR2 (germline): GTSNPN, SVGIG (reference sequence). The CDR3 has 13 residues. The germline V and J ends were trimmed by 4 bases and 0 bases, with 7 bases remaining between them. The specimen was naive CD4+ T cells sorted from blood. Regarding subset: CD45RA+ positively selected. The V and J genes are TRBV30 and TRBJ2-1, with D hard to call. The receptor comes from a man aged 18 to 29 in good health. CDR3 loop: CAWIPGSYNEQFF. The CDR3, as DNA: TGTGCCTGGATCCCGGGCTCCTACAATGAGCAGTTCTTC.